The clone carrying this TCR beta chain was seen once. Germline CDR1 and CDR2: SGHTA and FQGNSA. This CDR3 is 12 amino acids long. Trimming left V 1 base short and J 13 bases short, with 10 bases between. The record originates from a study of blood T cell repertoires in COVID-19. About the study: Both acute and convalescent COVID-19 samples were obtained from the United States, Italy and Spain. PBMCs, B-cell-depleted T cells, or T cells provided the cDNA or gDNA that made up the material.

In the original processing: How many nucleated cells were present was estimated from reference gene primer amplification. Measured with immunoSEQ multiplex PCR; TCRdb has only the in-frame clones, and not every one. V and J calls plus clone size are reproduced from that table; the DNA served to infer D and trimming. There are tens of thousands of clones in the sample; roughly 87% occur only once, and just under 7.5% lies in the top ten. This receptor was obtained from a man between 65 and 85 years old with acute or convalescent COVID-19. The specimen sequenced was peripheral blood. This sequence joins TRBV7-2 and TRBJ1-4, with D unclear. The CDR3 here is CASSLGRLGLFF. CDR3 sequence (DNA): TGTGCCAGCAGCTTAGGCAGGTTGGGACTGTTTTTT.